This T cell receptor (beta chain) was obtained from a study of cytomegalovirus exposure and HLA in healthy donors. Points from the study as a whole: By HLA locus, TCR association rates varied in a later analysis, with DRB1 showing the most and HLA-C the fewest. The CMV antigen specificity of a few CMV-associated chains was confirmed through in vitro analysis.

About this clone itself: The target antigen is unknown.

Whereas donors were nominally healthy upon sampling, unrecorded immune exposures were probable. 60 Vbeta and 13 Jbeta primers were used in PCR. The protocol was immunoSEQ multiplex PCR, while the TCRdb copy is restricted to in-frame clones and leaves out a portion. In the table there are about 130,000 clones, 60% to 75% of which are singletons. Germline trimming cut 4 bases from V and 7 bases from J; bases unmatched to any gene: 8. This CDR3 has 16 amino acids. Germline loops: CDR1 SGHRS, CDR2 YFSETQ. This TCR was sampled from a human donor in good health. Sequencing used PBMCs. This chain uses TRBV5-1 with TRBJ1-4; TRBD1 matches 12 bases. The CDR3: CASSPGTGGAGEKLFF. Written as DNA, the CDR3 is TGCGCCAGCAGCCCCGGGACAGGGGGCGCGGGTGAAAAACTGTTTTTT.